This note documents a single TCR beta chain sequence. Its antigen is still unknown. No much larger clone is present one base from it, and per-base qualities are unavailable. These data originate in a study of blood T cells in healthy people across ages (dated by TCRdb to about 2015). Context from the whole study: Template switching captured roughly one uniquely barcoded TCR beta cDNA molecule per two T cells in model experiments. The donors were split into four age groups: young (average roughly 15 years), middle-aged (nearly 40), aged (over 55) and long-lived (under 85). To avoid experimental bias, donors of different ages were distributed randomly across sequencing lanes. Using the same blood draw, the study looked at two additional independent replicas of 1 million unique cDNA reads for two donors, one aged 18 to 29 and the other aged 80 or older. Using deep sequencing normalized with unique cDNA molecular identifiers, the study measured how TCR beta repertoire diversity changes with age.

What the research found in general, with its limitations: Compared with the aged group, the long-lived group had more naive CD4+ T cells, fewer expanded clones and increased TCR diversity, suggesting age selection. Total diversity estimates from one million sequenced T cells were considered lower bounds and underestimates. There was a strong correlation between observed TCR beta diversity and the percentage of naive T cells measured by flow cytometry. Observed TCR beta diversity per million T cells fell roughly linearly with age, and a significant reduction was already apparent by age around 39. Because the CMV infection status of the donors was unknown, age-related changes in expanded clonotypes may potentially have been confounded. Since profiling was done on bulk unsorted PBMCs, naive and antigen-experienced compartments could not be conclusively compared.

The library relied on 5' RACE. Sequencer: Illumina HiSeq 2500. A second PCR of roughly 6 to 12 cycles was performed with a sample-barcoded 5' primer and a J-beta primer mix. Each TCR beta cDNA molecule received a unique molecular identifier from a template-switch 5' adaptor carrying 12 random nucleotides. Each sample yielded at least 2.5 million CDR3-containing paired-end reads. All of the RNA was converted into first-strand cDNA using the Mint cDNA synthesis kit, with a TRBC-specific oligonucleotide serving as the primer. After uracil-DNA glycosylase treatment, a first 18-cycle PCR used universal primers M1SS and BC2_uni_R on all cDNA. The source study handled its data this way. Normalization of each sample was performed by random selection of 1 million high-quality reads, each carrying a distinct molecular identifier. Reads sharing molecular identifiers were discarded rather than binned into consensus sequences. MiTCR, with a Q25 quality threshold and the strictest error-elimination algorithm, was used for CDR3 identification, clonotype clustering and error correction. A nonparametric unseen species model using Euler transformation provided a lower-bound estimate of total TCR beta diversity. TCRdb ran its own pipeline on the public reads, namely fastp trimming at Q25 and MiXCR clone calling, and kept in-frame beta chains. Rows matching on CDR3 protein sequence are summarized as one entry with the most common DNA and genes. The V and J calls and clone size come from TCRdb's table, not from the authors' own analysis. The sample has 1.2 million to 1.5 million distinct CDR3 sequences on record, roughly 40% of them singletons. The ten largest clones add up to roughly 7.9% of the sample.

The 40 or so donors, aged about 6 to 100 years, were systemically healthy Caucasian individuals from Russia. Around 10 milliliters of peripheral blood were collected from each donor into EDTA-treated Vacutainer tubes. Ficoll-Paque density-gradient centrifugation was used to isolate PBMCs, with at least 6.5 million obtained per sample. Trizol reagent was used to extract total RNA from the PBMCs, yielding at least 5.5 micrograms per sample. Naive CD45RAhigh/CD27high T cell percentages were measured by flow cytometry on a PBMC aliquot from every donor. The CDR3 contains 15 residues, cysteine and phenylalanine counted. Just the 45-base CDR3 DNA is kept, in frame starting at base 1. In the germline V gene, CDR1 corresponds to SGHVS and CDR2 to FQNEAQ. Between the V and J ends, shortened by 2 bases and 2 bases respectively, the junction contains 13 bases.

Material: blood. This receptor chain uses TRBV7-8 and TRBJ2-7; no D segment can be confidently identified. The clonotype originates from a woman in her late teens or twenties in good health. The CDR3 here reads CASSLFGNPAYEQYF. In nucleotide form, the sequence is TGTGCCAGCAGCTTATTTGGCAATCCCGCCTACGAGCAGTACTTC.